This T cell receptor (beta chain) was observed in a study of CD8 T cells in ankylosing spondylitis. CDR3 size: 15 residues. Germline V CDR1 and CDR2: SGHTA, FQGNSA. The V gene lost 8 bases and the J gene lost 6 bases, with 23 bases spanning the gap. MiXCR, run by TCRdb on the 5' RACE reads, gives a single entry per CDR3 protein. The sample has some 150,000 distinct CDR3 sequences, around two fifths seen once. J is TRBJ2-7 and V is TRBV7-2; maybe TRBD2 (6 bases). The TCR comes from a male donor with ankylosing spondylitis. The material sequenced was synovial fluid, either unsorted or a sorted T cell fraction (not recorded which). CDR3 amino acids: CASLPVVEGWSEQYF. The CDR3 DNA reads TGTGCCAGCCTCCCCGTGGTGGAGGGTTGGTCCGAGCAGTACTTC.